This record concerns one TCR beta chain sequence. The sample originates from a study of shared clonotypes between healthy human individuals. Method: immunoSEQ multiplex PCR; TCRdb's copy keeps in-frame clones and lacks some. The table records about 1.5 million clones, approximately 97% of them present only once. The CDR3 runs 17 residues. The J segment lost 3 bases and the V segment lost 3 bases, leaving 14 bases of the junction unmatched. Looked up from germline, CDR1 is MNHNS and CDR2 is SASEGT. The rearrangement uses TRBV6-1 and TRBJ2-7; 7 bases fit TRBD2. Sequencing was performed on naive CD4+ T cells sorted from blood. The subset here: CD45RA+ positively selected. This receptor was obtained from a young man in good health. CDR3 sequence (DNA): TGTGCCAGCAGTGACAGAACTCGGGACTACCCTAACTACGAGCAGTACTTC. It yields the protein CASSDRTRDYPNYEQYF.